The 18 T cell receptor beta chains below were found in one sample sequenced in a study of T cells after yellow fever vaccination. TCRdb itself ran the 5' RACE reads through MiXCR, one entry per CDR3 protein. The repertoire has a few hundred thousand distinct CDR3 sequences, 8.7% of them found once; the top ten carry about 3%. The sequencing used CD4+ T cells sorted from PBMCs, collected 5 days after the yellow fever booster vaccination. The receptors come from a man aged 18 to 29 who received the YFV17D yellow fever vaccine.

V is TRBV12-3 or TRBV12-4 and J is TRBJ2-2, with 8 nucleotides matching TRBD2. The CDR3 consists of 15 residues. J was trimmed by 6 bases and V by 5 bases; bases with no gene match: 8. The CDR3 is CASSLQGLAAGELFF. CDR3 coding DNA: TGTGCCAGCAGTCTTCAAGGACTAGCAGCCGGGGAGCTGTTTTTT.

This clonotype was detected a few times. The gene calls are TRBV7-9 and TRBJ2-7; D gene unclear. Germline V lookup: CDR1 SEHNR, CDR2 FQNEAQ (reference sequence). The CDR3 is made up of 11 amino acids. Deletions cut 1 base from V and 7 bases from J, with 5 bases between. CDR3 nucleotide sequence: TGTGCCAGCAGCTTAGTACAGGAGCAGTACTTC. Translation: CASSLVQEQYF.

This clonotype appeared a few times. This rearrangement joins TRBV5-1 to TRBJ1-4, with D tentatively TRBD1 (5 bases). The length of the CDR3 is 15 residues. Trimming left V 2 bases short and J 5 bases short, with 13 bases between. Germline values: CDR1 SGHRS, CDR2 YFSETQ. CDR3 loop: CASSLTGTGNEKLFF. CDR3 in DNA: TGCGCCAGCAGCTTAACCGGGACGGGGAATGAAAAACTGTTTTTT.

In its sample, this clonotype was seen a few times. The chain recombines TRBV20-1 with TRBJ1-2, with D possibly TRBD1 on 5 matching bases. With 6 bases removed from V and 8 bases from J, the gap between germline ends came to 16 bases. CDR3 length: 12 residues. Germline-derived CDR1 and CDR2 are DFQATT and SNEGSKA (reference sequence). In DNA form, the CDR3 reads TGCAGTGCGGAAGGGGCGGTGGGGGGCTACACCTTC. Its translation: CSAEGAVGGYTF.

This clonotype was counted at least ten times. The rearrangement joins TRBV5-1 to TRBJ1-6; 7 bases are shared with TRBD1. CDR1 is SGHRS, CDR2 YFSETQ, per germline. The CDR3 sequence is 16 residues long. The trim removed 0 bases at V and 8 bases at J, leaving 8 bases unmatched. This chain's CDR3 is CASSLAGAGGYSPLHF. CDR3 DNA: TGCGCCAGCAGCTTGGCAGGAGCAGGGGGGTATTCACCCCTCCACTTT.

The sample holds a few counts of this clonotype. CDR3 nucleotide sequence: TGTGCCAGCAGCCTACCCCAGGACTATGGCTACACCTTC. Translating gives CASSLPQDYGYTF. The V and J genes are TRBV7-2 and TRBJ1-2; D is unclear. CDR3 size: 13 residues. V lost 5 bases and J lost 3, with 10 bases in between. Germline CDR1 and CDR2: SGHTA and FQGNSA.

The chain is built from TRBV27 and TRBJ2-7; D is possibly TRBD2 (5 bases). CDR3 size: 19 residues. Germline-derived CDR1 and CDR2 are MNHEY and SMNVEV (reference sequence). V was shortened by 7 bases and J by 0 bases, with 28 bases between the two germline ends. The CDR3 sequence is CASTITRGRNAISSYEQYV. CDR3 sequence (DNA): TGTGCCAGCACTATTACCCGCGGGCGGAATGCGATAAGCTCCTACGAGCAGTACGTC.

This clonotype was seen a few times. CDR3 residues: CASTGRREETQYF. For the CDR3, the DNA is TGTGCCAGCACCGGCCGGCGGGAAGAGACCCAGTACTTC. This chain connects TRBV7-2 to TRBJ2-5; D is possibly TRBD2 (5 bases). The V gene's germline CDR1 is SGHTA and CDR2 FQGNSA. The CDR3 sequence is 13 residues long. The V and J ends lost 7 bases and 3 bases respectively, with 12 bases between them.

This clonotype appeared a few times. The chain recombines TRBV20-1 with TRBJ2-3; 13 positions agree with TRBD2. V trimming: 4 bases; J trimming: 2 bases; junction bases outside the gene matches: 6. The germline CDR1 and CDR2 sequences are DFQATT and SNEGSKA (reference sequence). This CDR3 comprises 16 residues. The CDR3 region is CSATRLAGGVTDTQYF. In DNA form, the CDR3 reads TGCAGTGCTACAAGACTAGCGGGGGGCGTCACAGATACGCAGTATTTT.

This clonotype was recorded a few times. The gene calls are TRBV6-5 and TRBJ1-1; TRBD1 might be the D (5 bases). This CDR3 contains 14 residues. CDR1 is MNHEY, CDR2 SVGAGI, per germline. V was cut by 8 bases and J by 2 bases, with 15 bases left in between. CDR3 bases: TGTGCCAGCCACCCCCGAGACAGAAACACTGAAGCTTTCTTT. Encoded protein: CASHPRDRNTEAFF.

In its sample, this clonotype was seen a few times. The chain is built from TRBV7-2 and TRBJ1-6; perhaps TRBD1 as D (5 bases). CDR1 and CDR2 from the germline V gene are SGHTA and FQGNSA. The CDR3 extends over 12 amino acids. Trimming stripped 3 bases from V and 13 bases from J, with 10 bases between. The CDR3 sequence is CASSLVRDPLHF. The DNA for the CDR3 is TGTGCCAGCAGCTTGGTCAGGGATCCCCTCCACTTT.

This clonotype has at least ten counts. This sequence joins TRBV18 and TRBJ1-1; D remains ambiguous. The V end lost 4 bases, the J end lost 3 bases, and 6 bases lay between the germline ends. The CDR3 has 12 residues. CDR1 is KGHSH and CDR2 is LQKENI in the germline V gene. CDR3 loop: CASSRVHTEAFF. The CDR3 bases are TGTGCCAGCTCACGGGTGCACACTGAAGCTTTCTTT.

This clonotype was seen a handful of times. The chain employs TRBV7-9 and TRBJ1-4; D unresolved. Deletions cut 2 bases from V and 7 bases from J, with 8 bases between. The germline gives CDR1 SEHNR, CDR2 FQNEAQ (reference sequence). This CDR3 has 13 amino acids. CDR3 in amino acids: CASSLLLSEKLFF. The CDR3 nucleotides read TGTGCCAGCAGCTTACTACTTAGTGAAAAACTGTTTTTT.

The chain has TRBV18 and TRBJ1-5; no definite D call. The length of the CDR3 is 16 residues. Germline assignment: CDR1 KGHSH and CDR2 LQKENI. V lost 5 bases to trimming and J lost 7 bases, with 21 bases between them. The CDR3 nucleotides are TGTGCCAGCTCAACCGAGGGCCATTTAGTCAGGCAGCCCCAGCATTTT. Translation gives CASSTEGHLVRQPQHF.

The V gene is TRBV9, the J gene TRBJ2-7; the D gene is possibly TRBD2 (6 bases). Deletions cut 5 bases from V and 6 bases from J, with 21 bases between. CDR3 length: 15 residues. The germline V gene has CDR1 SGDLS and CDR2 YYNGEE. The CDR3 sequence is CASSSRDSLRLEQYF. The CDR3 region has the DNA TGTGCCAGCAGTTCCCGGGACTCCCTCCGCCTCGAGCAGTACTTC.

This clonotype was detected only a few times. This chain links TRBV7-6 with TRBJ1-1; no clear D gene. V lost 1 base and J 0 bases, leaving 12 bases between the germline ends. Germline V gives CDR1 SGHVS, CDR2 FNYEAQ. CDR3 length: 16 residues. Here the CDR3 DNA reads TGTGCCAGCAGCTTAGTCTATGGCAGTTTGAACACTGAAGCTTTCTTT. It encodes CASSLVYGSLNTEAFF.

This clonotype was observed a few times. The chain employs TRBV10-3 and TRBJ2-7, with no clear D. The CDR3 has 12 residues. From germline, CDR1 is ENHRY and CDR2 SYGVKD. The V gene lost 3 bases and the J gene lost 0 bases, with 3 bases spanning the gap. The CDR3 loop is CAISDYSYEQYV. The CDR3 bases are TGTGCCATCAGTGACTACTCCTACGAGCAGTACGTC.

This clonotype was seen repeatedly, ten times or more. The chain joins TRBV4-1 to TRBJ1-5; D unclear. Between the trimmed V and J ends, which lost 1 base and 3 bases, there was a span of 4 bases. CDR1 is MGHRA and CDR2 is YSYEKL in the germline V gene. The length of the CDR3 is 13 residues. The CDR3 bases are TGCGCCAGCAGCCAAGCCCCCAATCAGCCCCAGCATTTT. Translating gives CASSQAPNQPQHF.